The 30 T cell receptor beta chains in this list originate from one sample, sequenced in a study of glioma-infiltrating T cells. TCR alpha and beta CDR3 regions were amplified from RNA using iRepertoire nested multiplex PCR. TCRdb re-called the multiplex PCR reads with MiXCR, one entry per CDR3 protein. The sample carries 300,000 to 450,000 distinct CDR3 sequences, about two fifths recorded once. Sequences were obtained from glioma tissue, nonneoplastic brain tissue, or PBMCs (not recorded which). These receptors were taken from a human donor with low-grade glioma or glioblastoma, undergoing nonglioma brain surgery, or in good health (not recorded which).

V gene TRBV5-1 combines with J gene TRBJ1-5; 7 bases are a match to TRBD1. V lost 4 bases, J lost 5 bases, and 6 bases stayed unmatched. This CDR3 is built from 14 residues. Germline V CDR1 and CDR2: SGHRS, YFSETQ. The CDR3: CASSLRGMDQPQHF. CDR3 DNA: TGCGCCAGCAGCCTCAGGGGGATGGATCAGCCCCAGCATTTT.

Concerning this clonotype: A much larger clone lies one base from this, so it may be a read error. V gene TRBV20-1 combines with J gene TRBJ2-1, with 9 positions matching TRBD2. Germline V lookup: CDR1 DFQATT, CDR2 SNEGSKA (reference sequence). The ends lost 7 bases at V and 0 bases at J; junction bases unmatched: 7. The CDR3 runs to 15 residues. The CDR3 protein is CSGKGREGSYNEQFF. In nucleotides, the CDR3 is TGCAGTGGGAAGGGGCGGGAGGGCTCCTACAATGAGCAGTTCTTC.

As regards this clonotype: One base away lies a much larger clone, so this may be a sequencing read error. In DNA form, the CDR3 reads TGTGCCAGCAGTTACTTTCCCATGGGGAGTTGGGAGCAGTACTTC. It encodes CASSYFPMGSWEQYF. The chain recombines TRBV6-5 with TRBJ2-7; TRBD2 is a possible D gene (5 bases). Germline V gene data show CDR1 as MNHEY and CDR2 as SVGAGI. Trimming took off 1 base at V and 7 bases at J, with 17 bases between the two ends. CDR3 size: 15 residues.

A single count supports this clonotype. The junction differs from germline at one of its ends, possibly a read error. The chain uses TRBV20-1 and TRBJ1-3; TRBD1 is a possible D gene (6 bases). The CDR3 spans 13 residues. Germline V gives CDR1 DFQATT, CDR2 SNEGSKA (reference sequence). This CDR3 is CSATGGSGSTIYF. The CDR3 region has the DNA TGCAGTGCTACCGGGGGCTCGGGAAGCACCATATATTTT.

In this sample, this clonotype turned up a few times. The chain is built from TRBV7-2 and TRBJ1-1, with D possibly matching TRBD1 (5 bases). This CDR3 has 15 residues. The germline gives CDR1 SGHTA, CDR2 FQGNSA. V shed 2 bases and J shed 4 bases, with 14 bases lying between them. The CDR3 region is CASSLRWGGVTEAFF. Here the CDR3 DNA reads TGTGCCAGCAGCTTACGATGGGGAGGGGTCACTGAAGCTTTCTTT.

This clonotype came up many times. J is TRBJ2-1 and V is TRBV7-2; D is ambiguous. In germline, CDR1 is SGHTA, CDR2 FQGNSA. CDR3 length equals 14 residues. Trimming pared 1 base from V and 6 bases from J, leaving 10 bases between. CDR3: CASSLVGSSNEQFF. For the CDR3, the DNA is TGTGCCAGCAGCTTAGTAGGTAGCAGCAATGAGCAGTTCTTC.

This clonotype has a handful of counts. The chain has TRBV4-3 and TRBJ2-3; 7 positions match TRBD2. Losses at the gene ends were 2 bases for V and 7 bases for J; bases not matched to a gene: 6. The CDR3 has 14 residues. Germline V CDR1 and CDR2: LGHNA, YSLEER. The CDR3 nucleotides are TGCGCCAGCAGCCAATCTAGCGGCTCATATACGCAGTATTTT. It translates to CASSQSSGSYTQYF.

Note on this clonotype: A much larger clone lies one base from this, so it may be a read error. V usage is TRBV20-1 and J usage is TRBJ2-7; D remains ambiguous. Deletions cut 4 bases from V and 6 bases from J, with 7 bases between. CDR1 is DFQATT and CDR2 is SNEGSKA in the germline V gene (reference sequence). The CDR3 covers 10 residues. DNA of the CDR3: TGCAGTGCTACAGGTAGCGAGCAGTACTTC. It translates to CSATGSEQYF.

The gene calls are TRBV7-9 and TRBJ2-1; D remains unclear. Trimming shortened V by 5 bases and J by 5 bases, and 13 bases separated the two germline ends. CDR1 and CDR2 from the germline V gene are SEHNR and FQNEAQ (reference sequence). The CDR3 runs 14 residues. The CDR3, as DNA: TGTGCCAGCAGCCTCAAAGCCCCCCACAATGAGCAGTTCTTC. As protein: CASSLKAPHNEQFF.

This clonotype was recorded only once. This rearrangement joins TRBV6-1 to TRBJ2-6; D is undetermined. Trimming removed 5 bases from V and 10 bases from J, with 9 bases in between. Germline CDR1 reads MNHNS; CDR2 reads SASEGT. CDR3 length: 12 residues. CDR3 nucleotides: TGTGCCAGCAGTCGAATACGAAACGTCCTGACTTTC. Encoded protein: CASSRIRNVLTF.

The table lists this clonotype with a count of one. J is TRBJ2-3 and V is TRBV24-1, with D tentatively TRBD2 (6 bases). CDR3 size: 16 residues. Germline loops: CDR1 KGHDR, CDR2 SFDVKD. Deletions cut 5 bases from V and 2 bases from J, with 16 bases between. The CDR3 nucleotides are TGTGCCACCAGTGCTTCACTGGAGCGGGCCACAGATACGCAGTATTTT. Its translation: CATSASLERATDTQYF.

There are many counts of this clonotype. The gene calls are TRBV27 and TRBJ2-1; tentative D call: TRBD2 (6 bases). V lost 2 bases to trimming and J lost 10 bases, with 18 bases between them. Germline V gene lookup returns CDR1 MNHEY and CDR2 SMNVEV (reference sequence). CDR3 length: 15 amino acids. Written as DNA, the CDR3 is TGTGCCAGCAGTTTACGTTTCCGGGAGATGCGCGAGCAGTTCTTC. Translated, it gives CASSLRFREMREQFF.

At least ten counts were recorded for this clonotype. This chain connects TRBV27 to TRBJ1-1, with D maybe TRBD1 (5 bases). The CDR3 runs to 16 residues. Trimming shortened V by 1 base and J by 1 base, and 13 bases separated the two germline ends. The V gene's germline CDR1 is MNHEY and CDR2 SMNVEV (reference sequence). This chain's CDR3 is CASSLWAGWGNTEAFF. Written as DNA, the CDR3 is TGTGCCAGCAGTTTATGGGCAGGGTGGGGGAACACTGAAGCTTTCTTT.

The V gene is TRBV20-1, the J gene TRBJ2-5, with 10 nucleotides matching TRBD2. This CDR3 has 15 amino acids. V gave up 5 bases and J gave up 5 bases; unmatched junction bases: 11. Germline assignment: CDR1 DFQATT and CDR2 SNEGSKA (reference sequence). The CDR3 DNA reads as TGCAGTGCTGTCCCGGAGCGGGAGGGGGGGGAGACCCAGTACTTC. Its protein is CSAVPEREGGETQYF.

V usage is TRBV18 and J usage is TRBJ2-2; 7 positions agree with TRBD1. CDR1 is KGHSH, CDR2 LQKENI, per germline. V dropped 3 bases and J dropped 6; count of bases not matched to a gene: 4. The CDR3 spans 14 residues. CDR3 sequence reads: CASSPNQGAGELFF. The CDR3 nucleotides read TGTGCCAGCTCACCGAACCAGGGGGCCGGGGAGCTGTTTTTT.

This clonotype was detected ten times or more. The rearrangement joins TRBV28 to TRBJ2-5; D gene unclear. Germline V gene sequence: CDR1 MDHEN, CDR2 SYDVKM. The CDR3 loop spans 14 amino acids. V lost 2 bases, J lost 7 bases, and 14 bases lay in between. As DNA, the CDR3 is TGTGCCAGCAGTTTAGAACCGGCCGCGCGGACCCAGTACTTC. The encoded protein is CASSLEPAARTQYF.

Only a few counts were recorded for this clonotype. This chain connects TRBV12-3 or TRBV12-4 to TRBJ2-1, with D perhaps TRBD2 (6 bases). The CDR3 runs 15 residues. Trimming cost V 3 bases and J 4 bases, with 13 bases left between them. The chain's CDR3 is CASSFWRDRYNEQFF. The CDR3 DNA follows: TGTGCCAGCAGTTTTTGGCGGGATAGGTACAATGAGCAGTTCTTC.

The chain joins TRBV10-3 to TRBJ2-6, with no clear D. CDR1 and CDR2 (germline): ENHRY, SYGVKD. Trimming left V 2 bases short and J 0 bases short, with 5 bases between. CDR3 length: 15 residues. For the CDR3, the DNA is TGTGCCATCAGTGAGGGCGGCTCTGGGGCCAACGTCCTGACTTTC. This codes for CAISEGGSGANVLTF.

The genes are TRBV10-3 and TRBJ1-2; D might be TRBD1 (5 bases). Trimming took 4 bases from V and 3 from J, leaving 12 bases between them. The CDR3 covers 14 residues. Germline CDR1 and CDR2: ENHRY and SYGVKD. CDR3 nucleotides: TGTGCCATCAGTGCGGTGGGGCTGGACTATGGCTACACCTTC. Its protein product is CAISAVGLDYGYTF.

Concerning this clonotype: This sequence may be a read error, since a much larger clone differs from it by one base. The gene calls are TRBV28 and TRBJ2-1, with TRBD2 identical over 11 bases. This CDR3 comprises 16 residues. Germline V gene lookup returns CDR1 MDHEN and CDR2 SYDVKM. CDR3 DNA sequence: TGTGTCAGCAGTGATTGGGGGACTAGCGGATACAATGAGCAGTTCTTC. Protein product: CVSSDWGTSGYNEQFF.

In regard to this clonotype: Because the CDR3 is missing its conserved closing phenylalanine or tryptophan, this is likely a read error. The J gene is TRBJ2-1, the V gene TRBV29-1; D call uncertain. Per the germline V gene, CDR1 is SQVTM and CDR2 is ANQGSEA. Trimming left V 4 bases short and J 10 bases short, with 20 bases between. The CDR3 covers 14 residues. The CDR3 protein is CSVALQPDGSEQFS. For the CDR3, the DNA is TGCAGCGTTGCTCTACAACCCGATGGGTCAGAGCAGTTCTCC.

At least ten counts were recorded for this clonotype. The rearrangement joins TRBV28 to TRBJ1-5, with 9 bases matching TRBD1. The junction had 11 bases not matched to a gene; V was cut back by 2 bases and J by 3 bases. Germline V gene sequence: CDR1 MDHEN, CDR2 SYDVKM. The length of the CDR3 is 18 residues. CDR3 sequence reads: CASSLSRGQGRHNQPQHF. Here the CDR3 DNA reads TGTGCCAGCAGTTTAAGTAGGGGACAGGGTAGGCACAATCAGCCCCAGCATTTT.

This clonotype was seen more than once but under ten times. The chain has TRBV7-2 and TRBJ2-1, with 10 bases matching TRBD1. CDR1 and CDR2 (germline): SGHTA, FQGNSA. Trimming at V came to 1 base and at J to 8 bases, leaving 8 bases not matched to a gene. The CDR3 covers 16 residues. The CDR3 DNA follows: TGTGCCAGCAGCTTAGTAGGACAGGGGGGAGGTGATGAGCAGTTCTTC. It is translated as CASSLVGQGGGDEQFF.

This chain joins TRBV5-1 and TRBJ2-1; no firm D call. Trimming pared 4 bases from V and 10 bases from J, leaving 12 bases between. From germline, CDR1 is SGHRS and CDR2 YFSETQ. The CDR3 runs 12 residues. The CDR3 spells CASSQQENEQFF. The CDR3 nucleotides read TGCGCCAGCAGCCAGCAGGAGAACGAGCAGTTCTTC. Complete variable domain (other parts from reference TRBV5-1 and TRBJ2-1): KAGVTQTPRYLIKTRGQQVTLSCSPISGHRSVSWYQQTPGQGLQFLFEYFSETQRNKGNFPGRFSGRQFSNSRSEMNVSTLELGDSALYLCASSQQENEQFFGPGTRLTVL.

Details on this clonotype: Possible read error: a much larger clone is one base away. The chain employs TRBV6-1 and TRBJ2-7; D possibly matches TRBD1 or TRBD2 (5 bases each). Germline V gene data show CDR1 as MNHNS and CDR2 as SASEGT. V dropped 6 bases and J dropped 0 bases, with 12 bases sitting between them. The CDR3 is 14 residues long. The CDR3 spells CASSQGPYSYEQYF. The CDR3 DNA reads as TGTGCCAGCAGCCAGGGACCCTACTCCTACGAGCAGTACTTC.

The rearrangement joins TRBV28 to TRBJ1-1; D is unclear. Germline CDR1 is MDHEN and CDR2 is SYDVKM. CDR3 length equals 15 residues. Trimming took off 3 bases at V and 1 base at J, with 12 bases between the two ends. This CDR3 is CASSLMAEGNTEAFF. CDR3 in DNA: TGTGCCAGCAGTTTGATGGCAGAGGGGAACACTGAAGCTTTCTTT.

This clonotype was observed a handful of times. The chain employs TRBV4-1 and TRBJ2-7, with TRBD2 as a possible D gene (6 bases). CDR3 length equals 15 residues. Germline V gene lookup returns CDR1 MGHRA and CDR2 YSYEKL. Trimming took off 2 bases at V and 3 bases at J, with 14 bases between the two ends. The CDR3 protein is CASSQIRTGDYEQYF. CDR3 in DNA: TGCGCCAGCAGCCAAATCAGGACGGGAGACTACGAGCAGTACTTC.

This clonotype occurred a few times. V is TRBV28 and J is TRBJ2-2; 10 positions agree with TRBD1. J lost 6 bases, V lost 9 bases, and 16 bases had no gene match. This CDR3 has 17 residues. Germline V lookup: CDR1 MDHEN, CDR2 SYDVKM. The CDR3 here is CASREVPGQGFAGELFF. The DNA for the CDR3 is TGTGCCAGTCGAGAGGTTCCGGGACAGGGGTTCGCCGGGGAGCTGTTTTTT.

The chain employs TRBV20-1 and TRBJ2-5; D gene uncertain. Per the germline V gene, CDR1 is DFQATT and CDR2 is SNEGSKA (reference sequence). Deletions cut 2 bases from V and 5 bases from J, with 12 bases between. The CDR3 contains 13 residues. DNA of the CDR3: TGCAGTGCTAGAAACGACAAGTTGGAGACCCAGTACTTC. Its translation: CSARNDKLETQYF.

As for this clonotype: This may come from a read error, since a much larger clone is one base off. The chain carries TRBV29-1 and TRBJ1-1, with D uncertain. The CDR3 extends over 11 amino acids. Trimming removed 5 bases at V and 1 base at J, with 5 bases between. CDR1 and CDR2 (germline): SQVTM, ANQGSEA. CDR3 sequence reads: CSVKGNTEAFF. CDR3 nucleotides: TGCAGCGTTAAGGGGAACACTGAAGCTTTCTTT. The whole variable domain, filled in from reference TRBV29-1 and TRBJ1-1, reads SAVISQKPSRDICQRGTSLTIQCQVDSQVTMMFWYRQQPGQSLTLIATANQGSEATYESGFVIDKFPISRPNLTFSTLTVSNMSPEDSSIYLCSVKGNTEAFFGQGTRLTVV.